Listed here are 14 T cell receptor beta chains from one sample, sequenced in a study of response to subunit inactivated influenza vaccine. TCRdb called the RT-PCR reads again in MiXCR, with one record for every CDR3 protein. The profile shows more than 150,000 distinct CDR3 sequences, approximately 8.7% of them singletons. Material: non-naive T cells sorted from PBMCs, obtained on the day of vaccination. The receptor set was obtained from a man aged 50 to 60 who received an inactivated influenza vaccine.

This clonotype was counted only a few times. V gene TRBV7-2 combines with J gene TRBJ2-7; D uncertain. V was shortened by 2 bases and J by 7 bases, with 18 bases between the two germline ends. Germline V gives CDR1 SGHTA, CDR2 FQGNSA. The CDR3 has 15 amino acids. CDR3 in amino acids: CASSLSPTDSVEQYF. In DNA form, the CDR3 reads TGTGCCAGCAGCTTATCCCCCACAGACTCGGTAGAGCAGTACTTC. The full variable domain, completed using reference TRBV7-2 and TRBJ2-7, is GAGVSQSPSNKVTEKGKDVELRCDPISGHTALYWYRQSLGQGLEFLIYFQGNSAPDKSGLPSDRFSAERTGGSVSTLTIQRTQQEDSAVYLCASSLSPTDSVEQYFGPGTRLTVT.

V and J are TRBV4-1 and TRBJ2-3; perhaps TRBD2 as D (6 bases). Germline CDR1 reads MGHRA; CDR2 reads YSYEKL. Between the trimmed V and J ends, which lost 4 bases and 2 bases, there was a span of 13 bases. The CDR3 is made up of 15 amino acids. As DNA, the CDR3 is TGCGCCAGCAGCCCCGGGACTGGCGACACAGATACGCAGTATTTT. Residues: CASSPGTGDTDTQYF.

The table lists this clonotype with a few counts. This chain joins TRBV7-9 and TRBJ1-2, with 9 bases aligning to TRBD1. V lost 1 base and J lost 6; bases outside the gene matches: 9. Germline CDR1 is SEHNR and CDR2 is FQNEAQ (reference sequence). The CDR3 is made up of 16 amino acids. The CDR3: CASSLGTGGEVDGYTF. CDR3 bases: TGTGCCAGCAGCTTAGGCACAGGGGGCGAAGTGGATGGCTACACCTTC.

This clonotype was seen only a few times. The chain has TRBV27 and TRBJ2-3, with a tentative D call TRBD2 (7 bases). The CDR3 is 15 residues long. The V gene lost 6 bases and the J gene lost 4 bases, with 17 bases spanning the gap. CDR1 MNHEY and CDR2 SMNVEV come from the germline V gene (reference sequence). The CDR3 coding sequence is TGTGCCAGCAGCCCCGTGGCGGGGGCTCCAGATACGCAGTATTTT. This encodes CASSPVAGAPDTQYF.

This clonotype came up a few times. An end of the junction does not agree with germline; a read error may underlie this. The DNA for the CDR3 is TGCGCCAGCAGATTGGACCTGCAGAACACTGAAGCTTTCTTT. Its protein product is CASRLDLQNTEAFF. This rearrangement joins TRBV5-1 to TRBJ1-1; D unclear. The CDR3 is 14 amino acids. Germline V lookup: CDR1 SGHRS, CDR2 YFSETQ.

The chain combines TRBV7-9 with TRBJ1-3; unclear D gene. CDR1 SEHNR and CDR2 FQNEAQ come from the germline V gene (reference sequence). CDR3 length equals 12 residues. V lost 4 bases and J lost 4, with 5 bases in between. CDR3 in amino acids: CASSSQGNTIYF. Here the CDR3 DNA reads TGTGCCAGCAGCTCCCAGGGAAACACCATATATTTT. The variable domain in full, with the rest retrieved from reference TRBV7-9 and TRBJ1-3, is DTGVSQNPRHKITKRGQNVTFRCDPISEHNRLYWYRQTLGQGPEFLTYFQNEAQLEKSRLLSDRFSAERPKGSFSTLEIQRTEQGDSAMYLCASSSQGNTIYFGEGSWLTVV.

V is TRBV18 and J is TRBJ2-3; D unclear. The CDR3 loop spans 13 amino acids. Germline CDR1 KGHSH, CDR2 LQKENI. The V end lost 0 bases, the J end lost 7 bases, and 8 bases lay between the germline ends. The CDR3 nucleotides are TGTGCCAGCTCACCACCGAGCTCACATACGCAGTATTTT. Its protein is CASSPPSSHTQYF.

The sample holds a few counts of this clonotype. The J gene is TRBJ2-6, the V gene TRBV19; 7 nucleotides line up with TRBD1. The CDR3 is made up of 16 amino acids. Trimming took 6 bases from V and 4 from J; bases not matched to a gene: 9. Germline V gives CDR1 LNHDA, CDR2 SQIVND (reference sequence). For the CDR3, the DNA is TGTGCCAGTAGGCATGGACAGGTGGCCGGGGCCAACGTCCTGACTTTC. It encodes CASRHGQVAGANVLTF. Full variable domain (remainder filled in from reference TRBV19 and TRBJ2-6): DGGITQSPKYLFRKEGQNVTLSCEQNLNHDAMYWYRQDPGQGLRLIYYSQIVNDFQKGDIAEGYSVSREKKESFPLTVTSAQKNPTAFYLCASRHGQVAGANVLTFGAGSRLTVL.

This clonotype was picked up many times. V and J are TRBV7-2 and TRBJ2-5; D is unclear. Trimming pared 0 bases from V and 4 bases from J, leaving 9 bases between. Germline V gene sequence: CDR1 SGHTA, CDR2 FQGNSA. This CDR3 is 14 amino acids long. The CDR3 loop reads CASSLARSGETQYF. For the CDR3, the DNA is TGTGCCAGCAGCTTAGCGCGGTCTGGAGAGACCCAGTACTTC.

This clonotype was seen more than once but under ten times. This chain links TRBV27 with TRBJ2-1; 7 bases map to TRBD2. The CDR3 covers 15 residues. Germline V lookup: CDR1 MNHEY, CDR2 SMNVEV (reference sequence). V shed 1 base, J shed 4 bases, and the junction held 4 bases outside the gene matches. The CDR3 is CASSLFGSGYNEQFF. CDR3 DNA sequence: TGTGCCAGCAGTTTATTTGGTAGCGGGTACAATGAGCAGTTCTTC.

The chain combines TRBV5-1 with TRBJ2-5; 13 bases are shared with TRBD2. Germline loops: CDR1 SGHRS, CDR2 YFSETQ. J was trimmed by 7 bases and V by 3 bases; bases with no gene match: 6. The CDR3 has 15 amino acids. CDR3 in amino acids: CASSSGTSGVGTQYF. CDR3 sequence (DNA): TGCGCCAGCAGCTCCGGGACTAGCGGGGTCGGGACCCAGTACTTC.

The sample holds a few counts of this clonotype. The chain employs TRBV29-1 and TRBJ2-2; 12 nucleotides align to TRBD2. Germline CDR1 SQVTM, CDR2 ANQGSEA. The V segment lost 7 bases and the J segment 6 bases; nucleotides outside the gene matches: 3. CDR3 length: 13 residues. Here the CDR3 reads CSGTSGVAGELFF. For the CDR3, the DNA is TGCAGCGGGACTAGCGGGGTGGCCGGGGAGCTGTTTTTT.

The gene calls are TRBV6-6 and TRBJ1-5; a possible D gene is TRBD1 (6 bases). The CDR3 extends over 13 amino acids. Germline V CDR1 and CDR2: MNHNY, SVGAGI (reference sequence). V was trimmed by 8 bases and J by 4 bases, leaving 12 bases between them. The CDR3 DNA reads TGTGCCAGCGTGGGGACAAAGAATCAGCCCCAGCATTTT. Its translation: CASVGTKNQPQHF.

The genes are TRBV20-1 and TRBJ2-7; TRBD2 agrees at 10 bases. V lost 6 bases and J lost 4; bases outside the gene matches: 9. CDR1 and CDR2 (germline): DFQATT, SNEGSKA (reference sequence). CDR3 length: 14 residues. This CDR3 is CSARASGSRYEQYF. The CDR3 DNA is TGCAGTGCGAGGGCTAGCGGGAGTCGGTACGAGCAGTACTTC.